A single TCR beta chain is shown here with its context. This record belongs to a study of blood T cell repertoires in COVID-19. The table came from immunoSEQ multiplex PCR; TCRdb's copy has only in-frame clones and leaves some out. The repertoire holds 70,000 to 95,000 clones, with roughly four fifths as singletons. Germline-derived CDR1 and CDR2 are SGDLS and YYNGEE. The CDR3 is made up of 18 amino acids. Trimming cost V 0 bases and J 7 bases; bases outside gene matches: 17. V is TRBV9 and J is TRBJ1-1, with 8 bases identical to TRBD1. Sequenced input: peripheral blood. This sequence was found in a woman aged 55-69 years with acute or convalescent COVID-19. The CDR3 DNA reads TGTGCCAGCAGCGTAGCTACAACCCGGGACACAGGGGGGGTTGAAGCTTTCTTT. This gives the protein CASSVATTRDTGGVEAFF.